This section outlines one T cell receptor (beta chain) sequence together with its context. Its specificity is unknown. This entry is derived from a study of T cell responses to AZD1222 COVID-19 vaccine. Study-level results: The donor group comprised mostly white British people and more females; the analysis possibly underestimated clonal diversity.

After removal of 6 bases from V and 5 bases from J, the junction contained 4 bases not matched to a gene. CDR1 is SEHNR and CDR2 is FQNEAQ in the germline V gene (reference sequence). The CDR3 spans 13 residues. Here immunoSEQ multiplex PCR was the method, and the copy in TCRdb shows in-frame clones only, minus some. The sample comprises approximately 90,000 clones, 89% of which are singletons, and approximately 5% rests with the top ten. The rearrangement links TRBV7-9 to TRBJ1-1; TRBD1 aligns across 9 bases. The sequencing here drew on peripheral blood, taken 28 days after the second AZD1222 dose. The sequence derives from an adult who received the AZD1222 COVID-19 vaccine. CDR3 amino acids: CASSPGQGTEAFF. DNA of the CDR3: TGTGCCAGCAGTCCGGGACAGGGAACTGAAGCTTTCTTT.